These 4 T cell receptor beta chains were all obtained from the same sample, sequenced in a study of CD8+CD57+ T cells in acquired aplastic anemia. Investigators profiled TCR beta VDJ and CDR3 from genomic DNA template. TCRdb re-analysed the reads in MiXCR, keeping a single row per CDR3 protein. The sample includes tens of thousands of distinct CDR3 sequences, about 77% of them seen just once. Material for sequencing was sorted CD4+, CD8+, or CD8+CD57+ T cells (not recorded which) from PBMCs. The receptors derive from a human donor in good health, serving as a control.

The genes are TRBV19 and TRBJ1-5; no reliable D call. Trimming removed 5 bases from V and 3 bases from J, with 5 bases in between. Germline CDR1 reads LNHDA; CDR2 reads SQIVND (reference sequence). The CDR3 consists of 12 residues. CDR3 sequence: CASSAPNQPQHF. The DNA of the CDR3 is TGTGCCAGTAGTGCCCCCAATCAGCCCCAGCATTTT. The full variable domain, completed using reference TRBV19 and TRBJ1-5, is DGGITQSPKYLFRKEGQNVTLSCEQNLNHDAMYWYRQDPGQGLRLIYYSQIVNDFQKGDIAEGYSVSREKKESFPLTVTSAQKNPTAFYLCASSAPNQPQHFGDGTRLSIL.

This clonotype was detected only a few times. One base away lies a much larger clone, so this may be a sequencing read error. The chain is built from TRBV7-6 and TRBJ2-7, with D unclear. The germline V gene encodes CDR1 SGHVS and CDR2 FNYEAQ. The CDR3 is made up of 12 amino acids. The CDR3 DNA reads TGTGCCAGCAGCTTAGGTCCCTACGAGCGGTACTTC. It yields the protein CASSLGPYERYF.

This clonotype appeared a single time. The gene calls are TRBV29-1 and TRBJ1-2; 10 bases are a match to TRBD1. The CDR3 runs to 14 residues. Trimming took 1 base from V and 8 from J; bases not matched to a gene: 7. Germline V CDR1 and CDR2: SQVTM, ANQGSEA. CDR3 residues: CSVEGDRGFGGYTF. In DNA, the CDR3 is TGCAGCGTTGAAGGGGACAGGGGTTTTGGAGGCTACACCTTC. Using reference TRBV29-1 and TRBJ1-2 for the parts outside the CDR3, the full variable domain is SAVISQKPSRDICQRGTSLTIQCQVDSQVTMMFWYRQQPGQSLTLIATANQGSEATYESGFVIDKFPISRPNLTFSTLTVSNMSPEDSSIYLCSVEGDRGFGGYTFGSGTRLTVV.

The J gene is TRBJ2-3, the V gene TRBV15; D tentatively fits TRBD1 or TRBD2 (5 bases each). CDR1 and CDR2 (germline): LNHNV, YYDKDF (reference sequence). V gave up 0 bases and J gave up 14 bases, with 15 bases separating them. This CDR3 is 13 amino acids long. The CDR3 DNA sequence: TGTGCCACCAGCAGAGAGAGGGACCCGATGCGGTATTTT. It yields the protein CATSRERDPMRYF.